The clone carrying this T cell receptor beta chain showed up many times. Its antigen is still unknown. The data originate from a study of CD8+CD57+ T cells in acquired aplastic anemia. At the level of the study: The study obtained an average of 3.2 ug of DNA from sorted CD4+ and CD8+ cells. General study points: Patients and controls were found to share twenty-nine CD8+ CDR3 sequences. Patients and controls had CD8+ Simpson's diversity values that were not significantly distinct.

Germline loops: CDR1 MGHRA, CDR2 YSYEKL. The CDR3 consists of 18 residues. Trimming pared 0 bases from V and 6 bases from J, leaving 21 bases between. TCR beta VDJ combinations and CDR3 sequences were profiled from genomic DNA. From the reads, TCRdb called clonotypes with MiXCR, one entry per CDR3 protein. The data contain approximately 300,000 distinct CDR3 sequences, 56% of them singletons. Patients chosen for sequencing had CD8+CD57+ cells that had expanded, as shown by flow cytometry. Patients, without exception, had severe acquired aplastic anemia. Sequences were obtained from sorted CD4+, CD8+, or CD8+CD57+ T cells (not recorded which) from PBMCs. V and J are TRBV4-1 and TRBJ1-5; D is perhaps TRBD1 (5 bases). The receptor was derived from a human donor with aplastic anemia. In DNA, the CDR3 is TGCGCCAGCAGCCAAGATTACGGTACTTGGGGGGTTAGTCAGCCCCAGCATTTT. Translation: CASSQDYGTWGVSQPQHF.